These 10 T cell receptor beta chains share one sample of origin, sequenced in a study of Graves' ophthalmopathy and Graves' hyperthyroidism. TCR beta CDR3 regions were amplified from RNA transcripts. Second-round multiplex PCR followed a first-round RT-PCR using HTBI primers. TCRdb re-called the multiplex PCR reads with MiXCR, one entry per CDR3 protein. Of about 1.1 million distinct CDR3 sequences in the sample, 36% were seen once. Input material: peripheral blood or thyroid tissue (not recorded which). The receptors stem from an adult man with Graves' hyperthyroidism.

This clonotype was seen a few times. The junction differs from germline at one of its ends, possibly a read error. This chain connects TRBV14 to TRBJ1-4; no clear D gene. Germline V gene sequence: CDR1 SGHDN, CDR2 FVKESK. The CDR3 runs to 9 residues. This CDR3 is CASSQFTGF. The CDR3 DNA follows: TGTGCCAGCAGCCAATTTACTGGTTTT. The full variable domain, rest sourced from reference TRBV14 and TRBJ1-4, is EAGVTQFPSHSVIEKGQTVTLRCDPISGHDNLYWYRRVMGKEIKFLLHFVKESKQDESGMPNNRFLAERTGGTYSTLKVQPAELEDSGVYFCASSQFTGFGSGTQLSVL.

The gene calls are TRBV7-2 and TRBJ2-2; 12 bases map to TRBD1. The CDR3 runs to 17 residues. Per germline, CDR1 SGHTA and CDR2 FQGNSA. Unmatched junction bases numbered 6, after V lost 5 bases and J lost 2 bases. In DNA, the CDR3 is TGTGCCAGCAGCCACCCCGGGACAGGGGGCAACACCGGGGAGCTGTTTTTT. It is translated as CASSHPGTGGNTGELFF.

This chain connects TRBV5-1 to TRBJ2-2; TRBD2 aligns across 14 bases. CDR1 and CDR2 from the germline V gene are SGHRS and YFSETQ. V lost 1 base to trimming and J lost 0 bases; unmatched junction nucleotides: 14. This CDR3 spans 22 amino acids. The CDR3 nucleotides read TGCGCCAGCAGCTTGCTGGGTGGGCCGGGACTAGCGGGGGACGCGAACACCGGGGAGCTGTTTTTT. Translation: CASSLLGGPGLAGDANTGELFF.

Written as DNA, the CDR3 is TGCAGTGCTAGGTGGGGAGACTACGAGCAGTACTTC. This encodes CSARWGDYEQYF. The chain carries TRBV20-1 and TRBJ2-7; tentatively, D is TRBD2 (5 bases). V was cut by 3 bases and J by 3 bases, with 9 bases left in between. CDR3 length: 12 amino acids. The germline gives CDR1 DFQATT, CDR2 SNEGSKA (reference sequence).

V is TRBV4-3 and J is TRBJ1-2, with D perhaps TRBD1 (5 bases). Germline assignment: CDR1 LGHNA and CDR2 YSLEER. The CDR3 extends over 15 amino acids. The ends were cut back, 0 bases at V and 9 bases at J, with 17 bases in the middle. The CDR3 protein is CASSQESTRAKSYTF. The DNA of the CDR3 is TGCGCCAGCAGCCAAGAATCAACCAGGGCGAAGAGCTACACCTTC.

The chain links TRBV15 to TRBJ1-2; D may be TRBD1 (5 bases). This CDR3 is built from 17 residues. Trimming left V 5 bases short and J 0 bases short, with 19 bases between. The germline gives CDR1 LNHNV, CDR2 YYDKDF (reference sequence). The CDR3 DNA reads TGTGCCACCAGCCCCCTACCCGGGACCGCGGCTAACTATGGCTACACCTTC. Translating it yields CATSPLPGTAANYGYTF.

The chain joins TRBV25-1 to TRBJ1-1; D is ambiguous. The ends were cut back, 8 bases at V and 5 bases at J, with 15 bases in the middle. CDR3 length equals 13 residues. Per the germline V gene, CDR1 is MGHDK and CDR2 is SYGVNS. The CDR3 reads CASSPKTRTEAFF. The CDR3 DNA reads TGTGCCAGCTCACCAAAAACAAGAACTGAAGCTTTCTTT. Combining the CDR3 with reference TRBV25-1 and TRBJ1-1 gives the whole variable domain EADIYQTPRYLVIGTGKKITLECSQTMGHDKMYWYQQDPGMELHLIHYSYGVNSTEKGDLSSESTVSRIRTEHFPLTLESARPSHTSQYLCASSPKTRTEAFFGQGTRLTVV.

Notes on this clonotype: Relative to the germline gene, one junction end is altered; a read error may explain this. The genes are TRBV7-9 and TRBJ2-7; D unresolved. CDR1 and CDR2 (germline): SEHNR, FQNEAQ (reference sequence). The CDR3 contains 14 residues. CDR3 region: CASSQDLGIGEQYF. The CDR3 DNA reads TGCGCCAGCAGCCAAGACTTAGGTATCGGCGAGCAGTACTTC.

V is TRBV5-1 and J is TRBJ1-1; TRBD1 is a possible D gene (6 bases). Between the trimmed V and J ends, which lost 0 bases and 0 bases, there was a span of 12 bases. Per germline, CDR1 SGHRS and CDR2 YFSETQ. This CDR3 has 16 residues. This CDR3 reads CASSLAVGGMNTEAFF. DNA of the CDR3: TGCGCCAGCAGCTTGGCCGTGGGGGGCATGAACACTGAAGCTTTCTTT.

The rearrangement uses TRBV12-3 or TRBV12-4 and TRBJ1-1; perhaps TRBD1 as D (5 bases). This CDR3 has 11 residues. V lost 4 bases and J lost 11, with 11 bases in between. In nucleotides, the CDR3 is TGTGCCAGCAGTTCTCAGGGCTTGGCTTTCTTT. Amino acid sequence: CASSSQGLAFF.